This T cell receptor beta chain is from a study of T-cell memory formation after mild COVID-19. Study information: Across donors, TCR clusters were largely donor specific.

Per the germline V gene, CDR1 is SGHRS and CDR2 is YFSETQ. V lost 7 bases, J lost 3 bases, and 3 bases stayed unmatched. The CDR3 runs 13 residues. TCRdb re-derived calls from the 5' RACE reads in MiXCR, one entry per CDR3 protein. The sample holds a few hundred thousand distinct CDR3 sequences, around 28% seen once. The TCR was taken from an adult woman who had mild COVID-19 (a few samples of this study predate the infection). Cell type and time point are not known. The sample consisted of PBMCs or a T cell subset sorted from them (not recorded which). The J gene is TRBJ2-1, the V gene TRBV5-1; 8 nucleotides line up with TRBD1. The DNA of the CDR3 is TGCGCCAGCGGGACAGGTCACTACAATGAGCAGTTCTTC. Translation: CASGTGHYNEQFF.